This is a list of T cell receptor beta chains from one sample in a study of CD8+ T cells in alopecia areata. The method was immunoSEQ multiplex PCR; TCRdb's version includes in-frame clones alone and lacks a portion of them. Among about 200,000 clones listed, roughly two fifths were seen once. The sample here was CD4+ T cells sorted from blood, taken around week 31, from a patient treated with tofacitinib. Receptors originate from a human donor with alopecia areata. The CDR3 runs from the conserved cysteine through the conserved F or W. D genes are given only for firm matches. A clone size is listed for some rows: how often the clone was seen (once, few, many), or a class if it is expanded.

abundance | d_gene | j_gene | v_gene | CDR3nt | CDR3aa
few | TRBD1 | TRBJ1-2 | TRBV28 | TGTGCCAGCAGTTTATCCGACAGGGTTGGCTACACCTTC | CASSLSDRVGYTF
few | - | TRBJ2-1 | TRBV7-9 | TGTGCCAGCAGCGCACAATTGGGGCCCTACAATGAGCAGTTCTTC | CASSAQLGPYNEQFF
few | - | TRBJ1-5 | TRBV7-9 | TGTGCCAGCAGCTTAGGGGGGTTAAAGCCCCAGCATTTT | CASSLGGLKPQHF
- | - | TRBJ2-1 | TRBV7-9 | TGTGCCAGCAGCCTGACGGGAGTCGGTGAGCAGTTCTTC | CASSLTGVGEQFF
- | - | TRBJ1-1 | TRBV29-1 | TGCAGCGTAAAAGGGGGGCCCCTAGCCACTGAAGCTTTCTTT | CSVKGGPLATEAFF
- | - | TRBJ2-5 | TRBV6-5 | TGTGCCAGCAGTTCCCCGGCCATGTACCAAGAGACCCAGTACTTC | CASSSPAMYQETQYF
few | TRBD1 | TRBJ1-1 | TRBV2 | TGTGCCAGCAGTGAAGGGGCAGGGGGCCGCCCTGGGACTGAAGCTTTCTTT | CASSEGAGGRPGTEAFF
many | TRBD2 | TRBJ2-3 | TRBV29-1 | TGCAGCCTTAAGGCGGGGGAGGCTTATACGCAGTATTTT | CSLKAGEAYTQYF
- | TRBD2 | TRBJ2-2 | TRBV7-2 | TGTGCCAGCAGCTTAGTTAGCGGGACCAACACCGGGGAGCTGTTTTTT | CASSLVSGTNTGELFF
few | - | TRBJ2-7 | TRBV14 | TGTGCCAGCAGCCAAGATAGAATTGGGCGGATGGAGCAGTACTTC | CASSQDRIGRMEQYF
few | TRBD1 | TRBJ2-5 | TRBV13 | TGTGCCAGCAGCTTGCGACAGGGGAGACAAGAGACCCAGTACTTC | CASSLRQGRQETQYF
- | TRBD1 | TRBJ1-4 | TRBV2 | TGTGCCAGCAGTGACGCAGGGGGGAAAGAAAAACTGTTTTTT | CASSDAGGKEKLFF
few | - | TRBJ2-3 | TRBV11-2 | TGTGCCAGCAGCATAAACCAGATTCCTAGCACAGATACGCAGTATTTT | CASSINQIPSTDTQYF
- | - | TRBJ2-1 | TRBV11-2 | TGTGCCAGCAGCTTAGAACTAGCCTACAATGAGCAGTTCTTC | CASSLELAYNEQFF
- | - | TRBJ2-7 | TRBV11-2 | TGCGCCAGCAGCCAAGGCCTACAGGGCTACGAGCAGTACTTC | CASSQGLQGYEQYF
few | TRBD1 | TRBJ1-6 | TRBV14 | TGTGCCAGCAGCCAGGCCCGAACAGGGGGCTTAGCACCCCTCCACTTT | CASSQARTGGLAPLHF
- | - | TRBJ2-3 | TRBV25-1 | TGTGCCGCGGCGGCGGCGGATACGCAGTATTTT | CAAAAADTQYF
- | - | TRBJ2-7 | TRBV13 | TGTGCCAGCAGCTTAGGCAACGGGGGGCAGCCCTACGAGCAGTACTTC | CASSLGNGGQPYEQYF
few | - | TRBJ1-1 | TRBV10-1 | TGCGCCAGCAGTGAGTCCGGCGTGGGTAACACTGAAGCTTTCTTT | CASSESGVGNTEAFF
- | - | TRBJ2-2 | TRBV15 | TGTGCCACCAGCAGAGGGACCCTGGGGGGGGCGTCGAACACCGGGGAGCTGTTTTTT | CATSRGTLGGASNTGELFF
- | - | TRBJ1-2 | TRBV2 | TGTGCCAGCAGTGAGGGCAGTAGGGTTGGGGGCTACACCTTC | CASSEGSRVGGYTF
few | - | TRBJ2-5 | TRBV25-1 | TGTGCCAGCAGTGGCGGGACCCAGTACTTC | CASSGGTQYF
few | - | TRBJ1-1 | TRBV6-6 | TGTGCCAGCAGTTATGGAGGGAGGGTCGCTGAAGCTTTCTTT | CASSYGGRVAEAFF
few | TRBD1 | TRBJ2-5 | TRBV29-1 | TGCAGCGGCGGACAGGCCCGGGAGACCCAGTACTTC | CSGGQARETQYF
- | - | TRBJ2-2 | TRBV11-2 | TGTGCCAGCAGCGGGGGGGCAGGGGCCGCCACCGGGGAGCTGTTTTTT | CASSGGAGAATGELFF
- | - | TRBJ1-5 | TRBV27 | TGTGCCAGCAGCTTACAGGGACATCAGCCCCAGCATTTT | CASSLQGHQPQHF
few | - | TRBJ2-5 | TRBV4-1 | TGCGCCAGCAGCCAAGTCCTACGGGAGACCCAGTACTTC | CASSQVLRETQYF
- | - | TRBJ2-3 | TRBV7-2 | TGTGCCAGCAGCTTAGGCCCAGATACGCAGTATTTT | CASSLGPDTQYF
- | TRBD1 | TRBJ2-7 | TRBV30 | TGTGCCTGGAGTACCCTAGGACAGGGTGAGCAGTACTTC | CAWSTLGQGEQYF
few | - | TRBJ1-5 | TRBV19 | TGTGCCAGTGCAAACCAAGGCAATCAGCCCCAGCATTTT | CASANQGNQPQHF
- | TRBD1 | TRBJ2-2 | TRBV30 | TGTGCCTGTCCCACCGCCGGGACAGGGAGCACCGGGGAGCTGTTTTTT | CACPTAGTGSTGELFF
few | TRBD2 | TRBJ2-1 | TRBV7-9 | TGTGCCAGCAGCCCTAGCGGTTCCTACAATGAGCAGTTCTTC | CASSPSGSYNEQFF
- | - | TRBJ1-2 | TRBV7-3 | TGTGCCATCCGGGGATATGGCTACACCTTC | CAIRGYGYTF
many | TRBD2 | TRBJ2-3 | TRBV5-1 | TGCGCCAGCAGCCGGCGGGGGGACGGTACGCAGTATTTT | CASSRRGDGTQYF
- | - | TRBJ1-2 | TRBV18 | TGTGCCAGCTCACCCCGGAGTGCTGGGGCAAATAACTATGGCTACACCTTC | CASSPRSAGANNYGYTF
few | TRBD2 | TRBJ2-2 | TRBV5-6 | TGTGCCAGCTCTCCGCTAGCGGGTAACACCGGGGAGCTGTTTTTT | CASSPLAGNTGELFF
few | - | TRBJ1-5 | TRBV7-2 | TGTGCCAGCAGCTTAGTAGACGCCCGGAATCAGCCCCAGCATTTT | CASSLVDARNQPQHF
- | - | TRBJ2-3 | TRBV30 | TGTGCCTGGAGTGAACAGAACACAGATACGCAGTATTTT | CAWSEQNTDTQYF
- | - | TRBJ2-3 | TRBV5-6 | TGTGCCAGCAGCTGGAGGTCGGCAGATACGCAGTATTTT | CASSWRSADTQYF
few | - | TRBJ2-1 | TRBV6-6 | TGTGCCAGCAGTTACTCAGCTGGCTCCTACAATGAGCAGTTCTTC | CASSYSAGSYNEQFF
few | TRBD1 | TRBJ1-5 | TRBV29-1 | TGCAGCGTCGGACAGGACAATCAGCCCCAGCATTTT | CSVGQDNQPQHF
few | - | TRBJ2-5 | TRBV7-8 | TGTGCCAGCAGCCCCACTACGGGGACCCAGTACTTC | CASSPTTGTQYF